The present T cell receptor (beta chain) was sequenced within a study of cytomegalovirus exposure and HLA in healthy donors. Whole-study context: An early release of data contained about 85 million unique TCRs, which came from HLA-typed donors.

The PCR used 60 Vbeta and 13 Jbeta primers. The assay was immunoSEQ multiplex PCR, and TCRdb's table has in-frame clones only and misses some. The sample yields some 93,000 clones, around 10% seen once. Study-wide findings and caveats: CMV serostatus was the only recorded immune exposure for donors.

With regard to this clone: Its antigen remains unknown.

Germline CDR1 and CDR2: SEHNR and FQNEAQ (reference sequence). The CDR3 is 16 residues long. V lost 6 bases to trimming and J lost 10 bases; unmatched junction nucleotides: 16. The J gene is TRBJ2-1, the V gene TRBV7-9; 9 nucleotides line up with TRBD2. This TCR was recovered from a man between 50 and 59 years old in good health and CMV-seropositive. The sequenced sample was PBMCs. CDR3 sequence: CASRRAGASGTGEQFF. CDR3 in DNA: TGTGCCAGCAGGCGGGCGGGGGCTAGCGGGACCGGAGAGCAGTTCTTC.